This record looks at one T cell receptor beta chain sequence and its context. Assay used: immunoSEQ multiplex PCR; TCRdb lists only in-frame clones, some missing. Of about 80,000 clones in the sample, 94% were seen once. The data originate from a study of T cell changes during pregnancy in multiple sclerosis. The CDR3 spans 14 residues. Per germline, CDR1 WSHSY and CDR2 SAAADI. V gave up 6 bases and J gave up 3 bases; unmatched junction bases: 6. The receptor's source is a female donor with multiple sclerosis, enrolled in a pregnancy study. The gene calls are TRBV10-2 and TRBJ1-2, with 8 bases identical to TRBD1. Sequencing was performed on peripheral blood, taken in the third trimester of pregnancy. CDR3 protein: CASRKTGVDYGYTF. The CDR3 bases are TGCGCCAGCAGGAAGACAGGGGTGGACTATGGCTACACCTTC.